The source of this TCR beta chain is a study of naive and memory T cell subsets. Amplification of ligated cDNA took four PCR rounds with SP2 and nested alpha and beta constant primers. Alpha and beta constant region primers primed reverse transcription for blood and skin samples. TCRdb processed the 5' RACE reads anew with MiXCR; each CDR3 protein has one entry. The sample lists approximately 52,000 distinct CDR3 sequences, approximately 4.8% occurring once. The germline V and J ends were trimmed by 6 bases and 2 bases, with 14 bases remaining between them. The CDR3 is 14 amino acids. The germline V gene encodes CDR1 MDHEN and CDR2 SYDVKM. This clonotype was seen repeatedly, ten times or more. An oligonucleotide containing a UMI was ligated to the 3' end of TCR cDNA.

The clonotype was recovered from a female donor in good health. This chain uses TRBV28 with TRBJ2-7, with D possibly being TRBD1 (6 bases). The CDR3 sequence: CASSLADRTYEQYF. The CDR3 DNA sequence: TGTGCCAGCAGCCTTGCCGACAGGACCTACGAGCAGTACTTC.